These 24 T cell receptor beta chains were sequenced from one sample in a study of immune cell composition in non-small cell lung cancer. The data were produced by immunoSEQ multiplex PCR, yet TCRdb's version contains in-frame clones alone and is incomplete. The profile shows around 11,000 clones, around 62% of them singletons. Sequenced input: lung tumor tissue. These receptors were collected from a human donor with non-small cell lung cancer.

The V gene is TRBV19, the J gene TRBJ2-3; D is possibly TRBD2 (6 bases). The CDR3 totals 17 residues. The V end was cut by 1 base, the J end by 1 base, with 15 bases between. Germline loops: CDR1 LNHDA, CDR2 SQIVND (reference sequence). The CDR3: CASSIAVRETRTDTQYF. For the CDR3, the DNA is TGTGCCAGTAGTATAGCGGTCCGGGAGACACGCACAGATACGCAGTATTTT.

The rearrangement links TRBV5-1 to TRBJ2-3; TRBD2 matches 10 bases. CDR1 is SGHRS, CDR2 YFSETQ, per germline. V shed 4 bases, J shed 0 bases, and the junction held 5 bases outside the gene matches. The CDR3 spans 16 residues. The CDR3 sequence is CASSATTSGSTDTQYF. The CDR3 region has the DNA TGCGCCAGCAGCGCGACGACTAGCGGGAGCACAGATACGCAGTATTTT.

This clone turned up a few times. The chain joins TRBV28 to TRBJ2-2; D gene unclear. This CDR3 is 17 amino acids long. Germline CDR1 and CDR2: MDHEN and SYDVKM. V dropped 6 bases and J dropped 1 base, with 18 bases sitting between them. DNA of the CDR3: TGTGCCAGCAGGTCACCTCCCGGAGCGCGGAACACCGGGGAGCTGTTTTTT. As protein: CASRSPPGARNTGELFF.

This chain joins TRBV5-4 and TRBJ2-5; possible D gene TRBD1, 7 bases. The CDR3 extends over 14 amino acids. V lost 7 bases and J 6 bases, leaving 19 bases between the germline ends. The germline V gene has CDR1 SGHNT and CDR2 YYREEE (reference sequence). The CDR3 coding sequence is TGTGCCAGCGGGCGAGAGGCAGGGGGGCAGACCCAGTACTTC. It translates to CASGREAGGQTQYF. Variable domain in full (rest from reference TRBV5-4 and TRBJ2-5): ETGVTQSPTHLIKTRGQQVTLRCSSQSGHNTVSWYQQALGQGPQFIFQYYREEENGRGNFPPRFSGLQFPNYSSELNVNALELDDSALYLCASGREAGGQTQYFGPGTRLLVL.

This clone was detected only a few times. V is TRBV4-3 and J is TRBJ1-1; D is uncertain. This CDR3 spans 15 amino acids. Looked up from germline, CDR1 is LGHNA and CDR2 is YSLEER. Trimming removed 0 bases from V and 1 base from J, with 9 bases in between. Written as DNA, the CDR3 is TGCGCCAGCAGCCAAGATCAGGATTGGAACACTGAAGCTTTCTTT. Translation: CASSQDQDWNTEAFF.

The rearrangement uses TRBV2 and TRBJ2-2; D is perhaps TRBD1 (6 bases). The V end lost 1 base, the J end lost 4 bases, and 7 bases lay between the germline ends. CDR1 SNHLY and CDR2 FYNNEI come from the germline V gene. The CDR3 is 14 residues long. The CDR3 protein is CASSEGRGTGELFF. The CDR3 DNA reads TGTGCCAGCAGTGAAGGCAGGGGCACCGGGGAGCTGTTTTTT.

The rearrangement links TRBV21-1 to TRBJ1-5; whether TRBD1, the table's D call, matches the DNA was not checked. TRBV21-1 is reported as a pseudogene. This CDR3 region has 14 residues. CDR3 in DNA: TGTGCCAGCAGCAGAAAACAGGGATATCAGCCCCAGCATTTT. It codes for CASSRKQGYQPQHF.

This clone was recorded a few times. The chain combines TRBV5-6 with TRBJ2-7; D gene ambiguous. The CDR3 has 13 residues. Germline V gene data show CDR1 as SGHDT and CDR2 as YYEEEE. Between the trimmed V and J ends, which lost 4 bases and 5 bases, there was a span of 13 bases. The CDR3 DNA is TGTGCCAGCAGCCCTATGAGCAGCGACGAGCAGTACTTC. Its translation: CASSPMSSDEQYF. The variable domain in full, with the rest retrieved from reference TRBV5-6 and TRBJ2-7, is DAGVTQSPTHLIKTRGQQVTLRCSPKSGHDTVSWYQQALGQGPQFIFQYYEEEERQRGNFPDRFSGHQFPNYSSELNVNALLLGDSALYLCASSPMSSDEQYFGPGTRLTVT.

This chain uses TRBV18 with TRBJ2-1, with TRBD2 matching 11 bases. Unmatched junction bases numbered 3, after V lost 3 bases and J lost 2 bases. The CDR3 loop spans 16 amino acids. Germline V gene lookup returns CDR1 KGHSH and CDR2 LQKENI. The CDR3 sequence: CASSPGLAEPYNEQFF. The CDR3 DNA reads TGTGCCAGCTCACCGGGACTAGCGGAACCCTACAATGAGCAGTTCTTC. Full variable domain (remainder filled in from reference TRBV18 and TRBJ2-1): NAGVMQNPRHLVRRRGQEARLRCSPMKGHSHVYWYRQLPEEGLKFMVYLQKENIIDESGMPKERFSAEFPKEGPSILRIQQVVRGDSAAYFCASSPGLAEPYNEQFFGPGTRLTVL.

This clone was counted between two and nine times. This sequence joins TRBV2 and TRBJ2-1; 15 bases agree with TRBD2. V was pared by 6 bases and J by 8 bases, with 11 bases of the junction left unmatched. The CDR3 runs to 17 residues. Germline V gene sequence: CDR1 SNHLY, CDR2 FYNNEI. CDR3 sequence reads: CASRGGLAGGFLDEQFF. In DNA form, the CDR3 reads TGTGCCAGCAGGGGGGGACTAGCGGGAGGATTTTTAGATGAGCAGTTCTTC.

The gene calls are TRBV11-2 and TRBJ2-7; 7 bases fit TRBD2. CDR1 and CDR2 from the germline V gene are SGHAT and FQNNGV. The CDR3 contains 14 residues. Trimming took 4 bases from V and 2 from J; bases not matched to a gene: 5. The CDR3 DNA follows: TGTGCCAGCAGCTGGGCGGGGGAAGCCTACGAGCAGTACTTC. Encoded protein: CASSWAGEAYEQYF.

This chain joins TRBV14 and TRBJ2-7; 13 bases fit TRBD2. Germline V gene sequence: CDR1 SGHDN, CDR2 FVKESK. The CDR3 totals 16 residues. After removal of 1 base from V and 3 bases from J, the junction contained 3 bases not matched to a gene. DNA of the CDR3: TGTGCCAGCAGCCAAGCGGGACTAGCGGGGATCTACGAGCAGTACTTC. Translated, it gives CASSQAGLAGIYEQYF.

The chain has TRBV5-5 and TRBJ1-6; D ambiguous. The CDR3 is 14 residues long. V was cut by 0 bases and J by 11 bases, with 12 bases left in between. Germline CDR1 and CDR2: SGHKS and YYEKEE (reference sequence). This chain's CDR3 is CASSLAGAGAPLHF. CDR3 bases: TGTGCCAGCAGCTTGGCCGGCGCCGGGGCACCCCTCCACTTT.

The chain has TRBV5-1 and TRBJ2-5; 9 nucleotides align to TRBD1. After removal of 5 bases from V and 2 bases from J, the junction contained 4 bases not matched to a gene. CDR1 is SGHRS, CDR2 YFSETQ, per germline. This CDR3 comprises 14 residues. The CDR3 spells CASRTGGRQETQYF. The DNA for the CDR3 is TGCGCCAGCAGGACAGGGGGTCGTCAAGAGACCCAGTACTTC.

The chain combines TRBV5-4 with TRBJ2-3; 8 bases map to TRBD2. V gave up 4 bases and J gave up 4 bases; unmatched junction bases: 5. The germline gives CDR1 SGHNT, CDR2 YYREEE (reference sequence). The CDR3 is 14 amino acids. The CDR3 sequence: CASSRSGSSDTQYF. For the CDR3, the DNA is TGTGCCAGCAGCCGGAGCGGGAGCTCAGATACGCAGTATTTT.

The gene calls are TRBV6-5 and TRBJ2-1; 7 bases align to TRBD1. Germline V lookup: CDR1 MNHEY, CDR2 SVGAGI. V was pared by 4 bases and J by 6 bases, with 6 bases of the junction left unmatched. CDR3 length equals 14 residues. The CDR3 DNA reads as TGTGCCAGCAGTTCCAACAGGGGACGCAATGAGCAGTTCTTC. Encoded protein: CASSSNRGRNEQFF.

The CDR3 here is CASSFSLRTRDFEQYF. Here the CDR3 DNA reads TGTGCCAGCAGCTTTTCTCTTCGTACGAGGGACTTCGAGCAGTACTTC. The chain uses TRBV11-2 and TRBJ2-7; the D gene is possibly TRBD2 (6 bases). This CDR3 comprises 16 residues. In germline, CDR1 is SGHAT, CDR2 FQNNGV. V was shortened by 3 bases and J by 6 bases, with 21 bases between the two germline ends.

CDR3 in amino acids: CASSPPGASSGNTIYF. CDR3 DNA sequence: TGTGCCAGCAGCCCTCCAGGGGCCAGCTCTGGAAACACCATATATTTT. V gene TRBV7-9 combines with J gene TRBJ1-3; D possibly corresponds to TRBD1 (6 bases). Germline assignment: CDR1 SEHNR and CDR2 FQNEAQ (reference sequence). This CDR3 is built from 16 residues. V dropped 5 bases and J dropped 0 bases, with 14 bases sitting between them. The variable domain in full, completed from reference TRBV7-9 and TRBJ1-3, reads DTGVSQNPRHKITKRGQNVTFRCDPISEHNRLYWYRQTLGQGPEFLTYFQNEAQLEKSRLLSDRFSAERPKGSFSTLEIQRTEQGDSAMYLCASSPPGASSGNTIYFGEGSWLTVV.

V is TRBV4-2 and J is TRBJ2-5; 9 positions match TRBD2. Germline values: CDR1 LGHNA, CDR2 YNFKEQ. Trimming took 5 bases from V and 8 from J; bases not matched to a gene: 12. There are 15 residues in the CDR3. In DNA, the CDR3 is TGTGCCAGCAGCGCCCTAGCGGGGAGGGCGGAAACCCAGTACTTC. It is translated as CASSALAGRAETQYF.

The chain links TRBV2 to TRBJ1-2, with TRBD1 matching over 8 bases. The V gene's germline CDR1 is SNHLY and CDR2 FYNNEI. V trimming: 9 bases; J trimming: 4 bases; junction bases outside the gene matches: 7. The CDR3 contains 13 residues. CDR3 nucleotide sequence: TGTGCCAGAGGGACAGGAGGCCCCTATGGCTACACCTTC. It yields the protein CARGTGGPYGYTF.

This chain links TRBV28 with TRBJ1-2; no clear D gene. The CDR3 has 19 residues. CDR1 is MDHEN and CDR2 is SYDVKM in the germline V gene. The germline V and J ends were trimmed by 2 bases and 0 bases, with 22 bases remaining between them. CDR3 DNA: TGTGCCAGCAGTTTACGGCTCGGAGAAGTTCCCCGAACTAACTATGGCTACACCTTC. Protein: CASSLRLGEVPRTNYGYTF.

V usage is TRBV19 and J usage is TRBJ2-1, with a possible D match to TRBD2 (5 bases). The germline gives CDR1 LNHDA, CDR2 SQIVND (reference sequence). CDR3 length: 14 amino acids. Between the trimmed V and J ends, which lost 1 base and 8 bases, there was a span of 12 bases. The CDR3 sequence is CASSIAGSLDEQFF. CDR3 sequence (DNA): TGTGCCAGTAGTATAGCGGGATCTTTGGATGAGCAGTTCTTC.

This sequence joins TRBV5-1 and TRBJ2-3, with 13 bases lining up with TRBD2. V lost 3 bases to trimming and J lost 3 bases; unmatched junction nucleotides: 4. The CDR3 is made up of 16 amino acids. The germline V gene encodes CDR1 SGHRS and CDR2 YFSETQ. CDR3 coding DNA: TGCGCCAGCAGCTCCGGGACTAGCGGGAAAACAGATACGCAGTATTTT. As protein: CASSSGTSGKTDTQYF. Based on the CDR3 plus reference TRBV5-1 and TRBJ2-3, the full variable domain is KAGVTQTPRYLIKTRGQQVTLSCSPISGHRSVSWYQQTPGQGLQFLFEYFSETQRNKGNFPGRFSGRQFSNSRSEMNVSTLELGDSALYLCASSSGTSGKTDTQYFGPGTRLTVL.

By frequency in the sample, this clone is medium-sized. The V call is TRBV19, the J call TRBJ1-5; no clear D gene. CDR1 is LNHDA and CDR2 is SQIVND in the germline V gene (reference sequence). CDR3 length: 14 amino acids. V dropped 3 bases and J dropped 6 bases, with 12 bases sitting between them. CDR3: CASSIKAGIQPQHF. CDR3 DNA sequence: TGTGCCAGTAGTATTAAGGCAGGCATTCAGCCCCAGCATTTT.